The rows below give T cell receptor beta chains drawn from one sample of a study of vaccination and CD4 T cells after COVID-19. These receptors lack a known antigen. TCRdb analysed the PCR reads with MiXCR anew, one entry per CDR3 protein. The table lists roughly 9,500 distinct CDR3 sequences, 30% to 35% of them singletons, with 27% in the top ten. The source material was CD4+ T cells from blood, cultured in vitro. Receptors were obtained from a human donor in good health. The CDR3 runs from the conserved cysteine through the conserved F or W. A D gene is named only where the DNA matches it firmly. Only some rows state a clone size, as once, few, many or a class for expanded clones.

d_gene: .
v_gene: TRBV20-1
len: 13
abundance: .
j_gene: TRBJ2-7
CDR3nt: TGCAGTGCTAGAGGGGCACGGAACTACGAGCAGTACTTC
CDR3aa: CSARGARNYEQYF

d_gene: .
v_gene: TRBV6-1
len: 15
abundance: .
j_gene: TRBJ1-6
CDR3nt: TGTGCCAGCAAAAACCGGGACGGCTTTAATTCACCCCTCCACTTT
CDR3aa: CASKNRDGFNSPLHF

d_gene: .
v_gene: TRBV7-4
len: 13
abundance: few
j_gene: TRBJ2-1
CDR3nt: TGTGCCAGCAGCTCCCGCTGTTACAATGAGCAGTTCTTC
CDR3aa: CASSSRCYNEQFF

d_gene: .
v_gene: TRBV7-3
len: 13
abundance: .
j_gene: TRBJ2-2
CDR3nt: TGTGCCAGCAGCACGGGTGGTACCGGGGAGCTGTTTTTT
CDR3aa: CASSTGGTGELFF

d_gene: .
v_gene: TRBV18
len: 14
abundance: few
j_gene: TRBJ1-1
CDR3nt: TGTGCCAGCTCACCCGCCAGCTTGAACACTGAAGCTTTCTTT
CDR3aa: CASSPASLNTEAFF

d_gene: .
v_gene: TRBV20-1
len: 13
abundance: few
j_gene: TRBJ1-2
CDR3nt: TGCAGTGCTAGAGTGACAAGAGACTATGGCTACACCTTC
CDR3aa: CSARVTRDYGYTF

d_gene: .
v_gene: TRBV21-1
len: 16
abundance: few
j_gene: TRBJ1-6
CDR3nt: TGTGCCAGCAGCTCGACCGTCGTGGGGTATAATTCACCCCTCCACTTT
CDR3aa: CASSSTVVGYNSPLHF

d_gene: .
v_gene: TRBV7-2
len: 15
abundance: .
j_gene: TRBJ2-2
CDR3nt: TGTGCCAGCAGCCCACGGCACAGCTCTACCGGGGAGCTGTTTTTT
CDR3aa: CASSPRHSSTGELFF

d_gene: .
v_gene: TRBV28
len: 13
abundance: few
j_gene: TRBJ2-5
CDR3nt: TGTGCCAGCAGTTTTATCGTGGGAGAGACCCAGTACTTC
CDR3aa: CASSFIVGETQYF

d_gene: .
v_gene: TRBV7-9
len: 14
abundance: .
j_gene: TRBJ2-4
CDR3nt: TGTGCCAGCAGCGGGATAGAAGCCAAAAACATTCAGTACTTC
CDR3aa: CASSGIEAKNIQYF

d_gene: .
v_gene: TRBV24-1
len: 16
abundance: .
j_gene: TRBJ2-7
CDR3nt: TGTGCCACCAGTCCTTCGGGCCTCGGGGTCTCCTACGAGCAGTACTTC
CDR3aa: CATSPSGLGVSYEQYF

d_gene: .
v_gene: TRBV15
len: 16
abundance: large
j_gene: TRBJ2-6
CDR3nt: TGTGCCACCAGCAGAGATCAGGGCTCTGGGGCCAACGTCCTGACTTTC
CDR3aa: CATSRDQGSGANVLTF

d_gene: .
v_gene: TRBV15
len: 13
abundance: .
j_gene: TRBJ2-7
CDR3nt: TGTGCCACCCGGACTGTTACAACCTACGAGCAGTACTTC
CDR3aa: CATRTVTTYEQYF

d_gene: .
v_gene: TRBV23-1
len: 16
abundance: .
j_gene: TRBJ2-2
CDR3nt: TGCGCCAGCAGTCAAGTCCGGCTAGCGACCACCGGGGAGCTGTTTTTT
CDR3aa: CASSQVRLATTGELFF

d_gene: TRBD2
v_gene: TRBV20-1
len: 15
abundance: .
j_gene: TRBJ2-1
CDR3nt: TGCAGTGCTAGAGGGGGGGGAGTAAACTACAATGAGCAGTTCTTC
CDR3aa: CSARGGGVNYNEQFF

d_gene: TRBD1
v_gene: TRBV5-1
len: 14
abundance: once
j_gene: TRBJ1-1
CDR3nt: TGCGCCAGCAGCTTACAGGGGGCAAGGACTGAAGCTTTCTTT
CDR3aa: CASSLQGARTEAFF

d_gene: .
v_gene: TRBV5-4
len: 13
abundance: once
j_gene: TRBJ1-2
CDR3nt: TGTGCCAGCAGTTACGGACCCGCCGGAGGCTACACCTTC
CDR3aa: CASSYGPAGGYTF

d_gene: .
v_gene: TRBV15
len: 15
abundance: .
j_gene: TRBJ2-1
CDR3nt: TGTGCCACCAGCAGAGATCGCGCTAGCCCTAGGGAGCAGTTCTTC
CDR3aa: CATSRDRASPREQFF

d_gene: .
v_gene: TRBV20-1
len: 11
abundance: .
j_gene: TRBJ2-3
CDR3nt: TGCAGCCAACAGTACCGTGATACGCAGTATTTT
CDR3aa: CSQQYRDTQYF

d_gene: .
v_gene: TRBV7-7
len: 13
abundance: few
j_gene: TRBJ2-1
CDR3nt: TGTGCTAGCAGCGAGGGAGGCGTCAATGAGCAGTTCTTC
CDR3aa: CASSEGGVNEQFF

d_gene: TRBD2
v_gene: TRBV19
len: 14
abundance: .
j_gene: TRBJ2-1
CDR3nt: TGTGCCAGTCGGGAGACTAGCGGGAGGCCTGAGCAGTTCTTC
CDR3aa: CASRETSGRPEQFF

d_gene: TRBD1
v_gene: TRBV19
len: 17
abundance: .
j_gene: TRBJ1-1
CDR3nt: TGTGCCAGTAGTCCCCGGGACAGGGGTGTTATGAACACTGAAGCTTTCTTT
CDR3aa: CASSPRDRGVMNTEAFF

d_gene: .
v_gene: TRBV5-4
len: 13
abundance: .
j_gene: TRBJ2-7
CDR3nt: TGTGCCAGCAGCTTGGGACAGGACTACGAGCAGTACTTC
CDR3aa: CASSLGQDYEQYF

d_gene: .
v_gene: TRBV19
len: 13
abundance: .
j_gene: TRBJ2-5
CDR3nt: TGTGCCAGTAAGGGGGACCTCAGTGAGACCCAGTACTTC
CDR3aa: CASKGDLSETQYF

d_gene: .
v_gene: TRBV20-1
len: 11
abundance: .
j_gene: TRBJ1-1
CDR3nt: TGCAGTGCTAGACCGACGGTCGAAGCTTTCTTT
CDR3aa: CSARPTVEAFF

d_gene: .
v_gene: TRBV18
len: 14
abundance: .
j_gene: TRBJ1-2
CDR3nt: TGTGCCAGCTCACCAGGCTTGGGAAACTATGGCTACACCTTC
CDR3aa: CASSPGLGNYGYTF

d_gene: .
v_gene: TRBV20-1
len: 14
abundance: .
j_gene: TRBJ1-1
CDR3nt: TGCAGTGCTCCCCCTACCGGAAGGGGAGTGGTGGCTTTCTTT
CDR3aa: CSAPPTGRGVVAFF

d_gene: .
v_gene: TRBV20-1
len: 16
abundance: .
j_gene: TRBJ1-6
CDR3nt: TGCAGTGCTAGAAGAGCCGGCGGGGGGCGGGATTCACCCCTCCACTTT
CDR3aa: CSARRAGGGRDSPLHF

d_gene: .
v_gene: TRBV12-3/TRBV12-4
len: 17
abundance: .
j_gene: TRBJ1-1
CDR3nt: TGTGCCAGCAGTTTATTAGGGCAGACGGACCATTTACCCGAAGCTTTCTTT
CDR3aa: CASSLLGQTDHLPEAFF